This TCR beta chain was sequenced during a study of blood T cell repertoires in COVID-19. Study at large: Both acute and convalescent COVID-19 samples were obtained from the United States, Italy and Spain. T cells, B-cell-depleted T cells, or PBMCs provided the cDNA or gDNA that served as material.

Original methodology: The authors estimated nucleated cell counts from reference gene primer amplification. TCRdb's table, derived via immunoSEQ multiplex PCR, lists solely in-frame clones and lacks some. The D gene and trimming were derived from the DNA, and the V and J assignments and clone size from that table. The sample lists about 320,000 clones; approximately 82% were seen once. Sequences were obtained from peripheral blood. This sequence originates from a woman aged 45-65 years with acute or convalescent COVID-19.

The CDR3 region has the DNA TGTGCCAGCAGCCTTCTACAGGGAGCAACTAATGAAAAACTGTTTTTT. Protein: CASSLLQGATNEKLFF. The chain combines TRBV3-1 (or the pseudogene TRBV3-2) with TRBJ1-4; tentative D call: TRBD1 (6 bases). V was trimmed by 4 bases and J by 0 bases, leaving 12 bases between them. The CDR3 sequence is 16 residues long. Looked up from germline, CDR1 is LGHDT and CDR2 is YNNKEL (reference sequence).